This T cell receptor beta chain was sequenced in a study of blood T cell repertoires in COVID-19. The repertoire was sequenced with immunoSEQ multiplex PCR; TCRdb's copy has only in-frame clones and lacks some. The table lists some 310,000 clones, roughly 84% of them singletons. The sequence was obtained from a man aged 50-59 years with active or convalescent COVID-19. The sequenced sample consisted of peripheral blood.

The chain's CDR3 is CASSLGTGNNSPLHF. The CDR3 DNA reads as TGTGCCAGCTCACTCGGGACAGGGAATAATTCACCCCTCCACTTT. This sequence joins TRBV18 and TRBJ1-6; 9 nucleotides match TRBD1. The CDR3 extends over 15 amino acids. Germline V gene data show CDR1 as KGHSH and CDR2 as LQKENI. Germline trimming cut 4 bases from V and 5 bases from J; bases unmatched to any gene: 3.